The rows below give T cell receptor beta chains drawn from one sample of a study of cytomegalovirus exposure and HLA in healthy donors. Produced via immunoSEQ multiplex PCR; TCRdb's table is partial and in-frame only. The sample holds 70,000 or so clones, around 78% seen once. Sequenced sample: PBMCs. The origin of the receptors is a man aged 18 to 29 in good health and CMV-seropositive. Both conserved end residues are part of each CDR3. A D gene is named only where the DNA matches it firmly. Clone sizes are given selectively: once, few, many, or a class where the clone is expanded.

clone size: -; CDR3 length: 16; V gene: TRBV12-2; D gene: -; J gene: TRBJ1-5; CDR3 DNA: TGTGCAAGTCGCTTAGCGAACAGGAGAAGGAATCAGCCCCAGCATTTT; CDR3 protein: CASRLANRRRNQPQHF
clone size: -; CDR3 length: 13; V gene: TRBV7-6; D gene: -; J gene: TRBJ1-2; CDR3 DNA: TGTGCCAGCAGCTTATGGCAGAATCTTGGCTACACCTTC; CDR3 protein: CASSLWQNLGYTF
clone size: -; CDR3 length: 16; V gene: TRBV7-9; D gene: TRBD2; J gene: TRBJ2-5; CDR3 DNA: TGTGCCAGCAGCTTACTCCCCAGCGGGGGAAGAGAGACCCAGTACTTC; CDR3 protein: CASSLLPSGGRETQYF
clone size: -; CDR3 length: 14; V gene: TRBV29-1; D gene: -; J gene: TRBJ2-2; CDR3 DNA: TGCAGCGTCCCAGGCTGGTCGAACACCGGGGAGCTGTTTTTT; CDR3 protein: CSVPGWSNTGELFF
clone size: once; CDR3 length: 13; V gene: TRBV30; D gene: TRBD2; J gene: TRBJ2-1; CDR3 DNA: TGTGCCTGGGGAGCAGCGGGAGTCTCTGAGCAGTTCTTC; CDR3 protein: CAWGAAGVSEQFF
clone size: -; CDR3 length: 14; V gene: TRBV7-2; D gene: TRBD2; J gene: TRBJ2-7; CDR3 DNA: TGTGCCAGCAGCTTGGGACTAGCTTCCTACGAGCAGTACTTC; CDR3 protein: CASSLGLASYEQYF
clone size: -; CDR3 length: 12; V gene: TRBV30; D gene: -; J gene: TRBJ1-5; CDR3 DNA: TGTGCCCGAGGGTGGGTCAATCAGCCCCAGCATTTT; CDR3 protein: CARGWVNQPQHF
clone size: -; CDR3 length: 12; V gene: TRBV10-3; D gene: -; J gene: TRBJ2-5; CDR3 DNA: TGTGCCATCAGGGGCAGGGAAGAGACCCAGTACTTC; CDR3 protein: CAIRGREETQYF
clone size: -; CDR3 length: 15; V gene: TRBV9; D gene: TRBD2; J gene: TRBJ2-5; CDR3 DNA: TGTGCCAGCAGCGAGGGACTAGCGTTCCAAGAGACCCAGTACTTC; CDR3 protein: CASSEGLAFQETQYF
clone size: -; CDR3 length: 11; V gene: TRBV30; D gene: -; J gene: TRBJ1-5; CDR3 DNA: TGTGCCTGGATGAGAAATCAGCCCCAGCATTTT; CDR3 protein: CAWMRNQPQHF
clone size: -; CDR3 length: 17; V gene: TRBV2; D gene: TRBD2; J gene: TRBJ2-4; CDR3 DNA: TGTGCCAGCAGTGAAGATCCAGCGGGGAACCCCAAAAACATTCAGTACTTC; CDR3 protein: CASSEDPAGNPKNIQYF
clone size: -; CDR3 length: 12; V gene: TRBV2; D gene: -; J gene: TRBJ2-7; CDR3 DNA: TGTGCCAGCACCGCAGGGCCCTACGAGCAGTACTTC; CDR3 protein: CASTAGPYEQYF
clone size: -; CDR3 length: 12; V gene: TRBV30; D gene: -; J gene: TRBJ1-2; CDR3 DNA: TGTGCCTGGTGGACAGCTAACTATGGCTACACCTTC; CDR3 protein: CAWWTANYGYTF
clone size: -; CDR3 length: 18; V gene: TRBV2; D gene: -; J gene: TRBJ2-5; CDR3 DNA: TGTGCCAGCAGTGAAGCGGGGACCATGGGACTCCCGAGGGAGACCCAGTACTTC; CDR3 protein: CASSEAGTMGLPRETQYF
clone size: -; CDR3 length: 13; V gene: TRBV30; D gene: -; J gene: TRBJ1-2; CDR3 DNA: TGTGCCTGGGAGGCCGTAGCTAACTATGGCTACACCTTC; CDR3 protein: CAWEAVANYGYTF
clone size: -; CDR3 length: 14; V gene: TRBV4-1; D gene: -; J gene: TRBJ1-2; CDR3 DNA: TGCGCCAGCAGCCCCGGGGTTCTTAACTATGGCTACACCTTC; CDR3 protein: CASSPGVLNYGYTF
clone size: -; CDR3 length: 14; V gene: TRBV27; D gene: -; J gene: TRBJ1-6; CDR3 DNA: TGTGCCAGCAGTTTTTTCAGTTATAATTCACCCCTCCACTTT; CDR3 protein: CASSFFSYNSPLHF
clone size: -; CDR3 length: 12; V gene: TRBV10-2; D gene: -; J gene: TRBJ1-2; CDR3 DNA: TGCGCCAGCCCTCCCTCCTGGCCAGGCTACACCTTC; CDR3 protein: CASPPSWPGYTF
clone size: once; CDR3 length: 15; V gene: TRBV6-1; D gene: TRBD1; J gene: TRBJ2-7; CDR3 DNA: TGTGCCAGCAGTGAATTAGAACAGGGGGCAAGCGAGCAGTACTTC; CDR3 protein: CASSELEQGASEQYF
clone size: -; CDR3 length: 13; V gene: TRBV7-9; D gene: -; J gene: TRBJ1-1; CDR3 DNA: TGTGCCAGCAGCTTAGCTCCCGGAGATGAAGCTTTCTTT; CDR3 protein: CASSLAPGDEAFF
clone size: -; CDR3 length: 15; V gene: TRBV7-7; D gene: TRBD1; J gene: TRBJ1-2; CDR3 DNA: TGTGCCAGCAGCCCCACCTCCGGGACAGTCTATGGCTACACCTTC; CDR3 protein: CASSPTSGTVYGYTF
clone size: -; CDR3 length: 14; V gene: TRBV7-9; D gene: -; J gene: TRBJ1-2; CDR3 DNA: TGTGCCAGCAGCCGGCGGGGGGTTAACTATGGCTACACCTTC; CDR3 protein: CASSRRGVNYGYTF
clone size: -; CDR3 length: 15; V gene: TRBV4-1; D gene: -; J gene: TRBJ1-5; CDR3 DNA: TGCGCCAGCAGCCAAGCCTCACAGAGCAATCAGCCCCAGCATTTT; CDR3 protein: CASSQASQSNQPQHF
clone size: -; CDR3 length: 11; V gene: TRBV6-5; D gene: -; J gene: TRBJ2-1; CDR3 DNA: TGTGCCAGTTGGGCCCACAATGAGCAGTTCTTC; CDR3 protein: CASWAHNEQFF
clone size: once; CDR3 length: 13; V gene: TRBV9; D gene: -; J gene: TRBJ2-1; CDR3 DNA: TGTGCCAGCAGTCAGGGTTTCTACAATGAGCAGTTCTTC; CDR3 protein: CASSQGFYNEQFF
clone size: few; CDR3 length: 15; V gene: TRBV7-9; D gene: TRBD1; J gene: TRBJ1-3; CDR3 DNA: TGTGCCAGCAGCGCCGGGACAGTCTCTGGAAACACCATATATTTT; CDR3 protein: CASSAGTVSGNTIYF
clone size: once; CDR3 length: 15; V gene: TRBV9; D gene: -; J gene: TRBJ1-1; CDR3 DNA: TGTGCCAGCAGCGTAGGGGGCTCCATGAACACTGAAGCTTTCTTT; CDR3 protein: CASSVGGSMNTEAFF
clone size: -; CDR3 length: 15; V gene: TRBV6-5; D gene: -; J gene: TRBJ2-7; CDR3 DNA: TGTGCCAGCAGGAAAGGCGGCGGGAATTTACGCGAGCAGTACTTC; CDR3 protein: CASRKGGGNLREQYF
clone size: -; CDR3 length: 11; V gene: TRBV29-1; D gene: -; J gene: TRBJ1-1; CDR3 DNA: TGCAGCGTTGCCAGGGACACTGAAGCTTTCTTT; CDR3 protein: CSVARDTEAFF
clone size: once; CDR3 length: 14; V gene: TRBV2; D gene: -; J gene: TRBJ1-1; CDR3 DNA: TGTGCCAGCAGTGGCAGGGCTCTGAACACTGAAGCTTTCTTT; CDR3 protein: CASSGRALNTEAFF
clone size: -; CDR3 length: 13; V gene: TRBV30; D gene: -; J gene: TRBJ1-5; CDR3 DNA: TGTGCCTGGAGTGCGTATAGCAATCAGCCCCAGCATTTT; CDR3 protein: CAWSAYSNQPQHF
clone size: -; CDR3 length: 13; V gene: TRBV30; D gene: -; J gene: TRBJ1-1; CDR3 DNA: TGTGCCTGGAGCCGACAGATCAACACTGAAGCTTTCTTT; CDR3 protein: CAWSRQINTEAFF
clone size: -; CDR3 length: 15; V gene: TRBV6-1; D gene: TRBD2; J gene: TRBJ2-1; CDR3 DNA: TGTGCCAGCAGTGATGTCAGCGGGAGCAGGGATGAGCAGTTCTTC; CDR3 protein: CASSDVSGSRDEQFF
clone size: -; CDR3 length: 13; V gene: TRBV30; D gene: -; J gene: TRBJ2-5; CDR3 DNA: TGTGCCTGGAGTTTGGGGGGGCATGAGACCCAGTACTTC; CDR3 protein: CAWSLGGHETQYF
clone size: -; CDR3 length: 19; V gene: TRBV2; D gene: -; J gene: TRBJ2-1; CDR3 DNA: TGTGCCAGCAGTGAACTCGAGCTGGTCGGGTTGAGCTCCTACAATGAGCAGTTCTTC; CDR3 protein: CASSELELVGLSSYNEQFF
clone size: -; CDR3 length: 15; V gene: TRBV27; D gene: -; J gene: TRBJ1-2; CDR3 DNA: TGTGCCAGCAGTCCCTACCAAAGGACAGACTATGGCTACACCTTC; CDR3 protein: CASSPYQRTDYGYTF
clone size: -; CDR3 length: 11; V gene: TRBV11-2; D gene: -; J gene: TRBJ1-5; CDR3 DNA: TGTGCCAGCAGCCGGGGGGGGGCCCAGCATTTT; CDR3 protein: CASSRGGAQHF
clone size: -; CDR3 length: 11; V gene: TRBV25-1; D gene: -; J gene: TRBJ2-5; CDR3 DNA: TGCGCCAGCAGTGGGCAGGAGACCCAGTACTTC; CDR3 protein: CASSGQETQYF
clone size: few; CDR3 length: 15; V gene: TRBV5-4; D gene: -; J gene: TRBJ2-7; CDR3 DNA: TGTGCCAGCAGCTTCTCCTCCGGCGGTTCAAACGAGCAGTACTTC; CDR3 protein: CASSFSSGGSNEQYF
clone size: once; CDR3 length: 14; V gene: TRBV2; D gene: -; J gene: TRBJ1-5; CDR3 DNA: TGTGCCAGCAGTGCGGACACACAGGATCAGCCCCAGCATTTT; CDR3 protein: CASSADTQDQPQHF
clone size: -; CDR3 length: 14; V gene: TRBV10-3; D gene: TRBD1; J gene: TRBJ1-1; CDR3 DNA: TGTGCCATCAGTAAACAGGGGGGGGACACTGAAGCTTTCTTT; CDR3 protein: CAISKQGGDTEAFF
clone size: -; CDR3 length: 14; V gene: TRBV18; D gene: -; J gene: TRBJ2-1; CDR3 DNA: TGTGCCAGCTCACTGTTGTCTACCGACAATGAGCAGTTCTTC; CDR3 protein: CASSLLSTDNEQFF
clone size: -; CDR3 length: 12; V gene: TRBV30; D gene: -; J gene: TRBJ1-2; CDR3 DNA: TGTGCCTGGACGCGGGGGCCGGGCGGCTACACCTTC; CDR3 protein: CAWTRGPGGYTF
clone size: -; CDR3 length: 13; V gene: TRBV30; D gene: -; J gene: TRBJ1-1; CDR3 DNA: TGTGCCTGGAGTAGCCAAGAGAACACTGAAGCTTTCTTT; CDR3 protein: CAWSSQENTEAFF
clone size: -; CDR3 length: 11; V gene: TRBV29-1; D gene: -; J gene: TRBJ1-1; CDR3 DNA: TGCAGCGTTCTAAGCTACACTGAAGCTTTCTTT; CDR3 protein: CSVLSYTEAFF
clone size: once; CDR3 length: 11; V gene: TRBV29-1; D gene: -; J gene: TRBJ1-2; CDR3 DNA: TGCAGCGTGGAGGCAGGGGCTGGCTACACCTTC; CDR3 protein: CSVEAGAGYTF
clone size: -; CDR3 length: 16; V gene: TRBV4-1; D gene: -; J gene: TRBJ2-1; CDR3 DNA: TGCGCCAGCAGCCAAGATCCCGCAGGCTCCTACAATGAGCAGTTCTTC; CDR3 protein: CASSQDPAGSYNEQFF
clone size: -; CDR3 length: 13; V gene: TRBV6-1; D gene: -; J gene: TRBJ1-1; CDR3 DNA: TGTGCCAGCAGTGAGGTTGAGGACACTGAAGCTTTCTTT; CDR3 protein: CASSEVEDTEAFF